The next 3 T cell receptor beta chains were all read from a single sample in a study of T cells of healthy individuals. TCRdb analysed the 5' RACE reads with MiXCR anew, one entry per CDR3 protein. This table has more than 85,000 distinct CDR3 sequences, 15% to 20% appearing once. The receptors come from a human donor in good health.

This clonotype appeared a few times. The CDR3 nucleotides are TGTGCCAGCAGTATAGCTAGCGGGACTTACGAGCAGTACTTC. Encoded protein: CASSIASGTYEQYF. The V and J genes are TRBV27 and TRBJ2-7; 9 nucleotides match TRBD2. V lost 5 bases to trimming and J lost 4 bases; unmatched junction nucleotides: 6. The germline CDR1 and CDR2 sequences are MNHEY and SMNVEV (reference sequence). The CDR3 loop spans 14 amino acids.

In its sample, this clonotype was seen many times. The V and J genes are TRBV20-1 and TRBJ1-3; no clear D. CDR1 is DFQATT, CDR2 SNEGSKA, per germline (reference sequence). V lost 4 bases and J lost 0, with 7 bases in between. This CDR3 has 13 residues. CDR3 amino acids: CSAKSHSGNTIYF. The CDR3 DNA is TGCAGTGCTAAGTCCCACTCTGGAAACACCATATATTTT.

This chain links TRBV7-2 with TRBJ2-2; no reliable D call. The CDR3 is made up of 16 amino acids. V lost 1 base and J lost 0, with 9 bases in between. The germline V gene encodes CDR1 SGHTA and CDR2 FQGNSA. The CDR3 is CASSLVSTTNTGELFF. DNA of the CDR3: TGTGCCAGCAGCTTAGTCAGCACCACGAACACCGGGGAGCTGTTTTTT. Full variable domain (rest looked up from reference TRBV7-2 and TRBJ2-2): GAGVSQSPSNKVTEKGKDVELRCDPISGHTALYWYRQSLGQGLEFLIYFQGNSAPDKSGLPSDRFSAERTGGSVSTLTIQRTQQEDSAVYLCASSLVSTTNTGELFFGEGSRLTVL.